This T cell receptor beta chain was retrieved from a study of T cell responses to AZD1222 COVID-19 vaccine. The table came from immunoSEQ multiplex PCR; TCRdb's copy has only in-frame clones and leaves some out. The data contain 110,000 to 150,000 clones, about 87% of them singletons. CDR3 length: 17 amino acids. The V gene's germline CDR1 is SGHDN and CDR2 FVKESK. Trimming cost V 0 bases and J 4 bases; bases outside gene matches: 9. This clone showed up just once. Its antigen remains unidentified. Study-wide points: Regions 160-218 and 743-854 dominated among vaccine-associated CD4 TCRs spanning spike.

The chain links TRBV14 to TRBJ2-5; 9 nucleotides line up with TRBD1. This TCR was recovered from an adult in good health. The sequences come from peripheral blood, collected on day 0 of AZD1222 vaccination. The CDR3 DNA is TGTGCCAGCAGCCAAGACTGGGGGAACAGGGGGCTAGAGACCCAGTACTTC. Amino acids: CASSQDWGNRGLETQYF.